Shown below are 18 T cell receptor beta chains from a single sample sequenced in a study of cytomegalovirus exposure and HLA in healthy donors. This PCR relied on a set of 60 Vbeta primers and 13 Jbeta primers. Assay used: immunoSEQ multiplex PCR; TCRdb lists only in-frame clones, some missing. This sample carries 190,000 or so clones, around four fifths of them seen once, and the ten largest clones take 1.6%. Sequencing used PBMCs. These receptors originate from a man in his fifties in good health and CMV-seronegative.

The chain uses TRBV19 and TRBJ1-5; 10 nucleotides align to TRBD1. The trim removed 5 bases at V and 2 bases at J, leaving 3 bases unmatched. The CDR3 is 15 residues long. Germline V lookup: CDR1 LNHDA, CDR2 SQIVND (reference sequence). Here the CDR3 reads CASSPGTGGNQPQHF. CDR3 nucleotide sequence: TGTGCCAGTAGTCCCGGGACAGGGGGCAATCAGCCCCAGCATTTT.

V usage is TRBV27 and J usage is TRBJ1-1; tentatively, D is TRBD1 (5 bases). Germline loops: CDR1 MNHEY, CDR2 SMNVEV (reference sequence). The CDR3 sequence is 15 residues long. The germline V and J ends were trimmed by 5 bases and 4 bases, with 17 bases remaining between them. CDR3 region: CASSRAAGVATEAFF. As DNA, the CDR3 is TGTGCCAGCAGTCGTGCTGCGGGGGTGGCCACTGAAGCTTTCTTT.

The genes are TRBV19 and TRBJ1-1, with D unclear. V was trimmed by 5 bases and J by 4 bases, leaving 11 bases between them. The length of the CDR3 is 13 residues. Per germline, CDR1 LNHDA and CDR2 SQIVND (reference sequence). For the CDR3, the DNA is TGTGCCAGTAGTCTGAGTTTAGCCACTGAAGCTTTCTTT. This codes for CASSLSLATEAFF.

The chain combines TRBV4-2 with TRBJ2-3; 7 bases are a match to TRBD2. CDR1 is LGHNA, CDR2 YNFKEQ, per germline. V shed 3 bases and J 3 bases; nucleotides not matched to a gene: 9. This CDR3 has 16 amino acids. In DNA, the CDR3 is TGTGCCAGCAGCCACCAGGTGTCTAGCGGTACAGATACGCAGTATTTT. It codes for CASSHQVSSGTDTQYF.

This clone has only one observation. This sequence joins TRBV5-1 and TRBJ2-7, with TRBD1 as a possible D gene (6 bases). The ends were cut back, 0 bases at V and 3 bases at J, with 13 bases in the middle. The germline V gene encodes CDR1 SGHRS and CDR2 YFSETQ. CDR3 length: 15 amino acids. The CDR3 DNA sequence: TGCGCCAGCAGCTTGGGAACTACAGGGAACTACGAGCAGTACTTC. It codes for CASSLGTTGNYEQYF. The full variable domain, rest sourced from reference TRBV5-1 and TRBJ2-7, is KAGVTQTPRYLIKTRGQQVTLSCSPISGHRSVSWYQQTPGQGLQFLFEYFSETQRNKGNFPGRFSGRQFSNSRSEMNVSTLELGDSALYLCASSLGTTGNYEQYFGPGTRLTVT.

The chain is built from TRBV7-9 and TRBJ2-3; D uncertain. Trimming left V 5 bases short and J 1 base short, with 19 bases between. Germline V gives CDR1 SEHNR, CDR2 FQNEAQ (reference sequence). This CDR3 is built from 17 residues. This CDR3 reads CASSPTPPIRGTDTQYF. In DNA, the CDR3 is TGTGCCAGCAGCCCCACCCCCCCAATTCGAGGCACAGATACGCAGTATTTT.

The gene calls are TRBV18 and TRBJ2-1, with 11 bases aligning to TRBD2. Germline V gene sequence: CDR1 KGHSH, CDR2 LQKENI. The CDR3 has 16 residues. Trimming took 2 bases from V and 7 from J; bases not matched to a gene: 7. CDR3 loop: CASSPGGSGRGNEQFF. The CDR3 DNA reads TGTGCCAGCTCACCAGGCGGTAGCGGGAGGGGTAATGAGCAGTTCTTC.

The genes are TRBV7-2 and TRBJ2-1, with no clear D. V was shortened by 1 base and J by 6 bases, with 7 bases between the two germline ends. CDR1 and CDR2 (germline): SGHTA, FQGNSA. This CDR3 comprises 13 residues. CDR3 DNA sequence: TGTGCCAGCAGCTTAGGTTACAGCAATGAGCAGTTCTTC. It encodes CASSLGYSNEQFF.

This chain connects TRBV6-6 to TRBJ2-7, with 7 nucleotides matching TRBD2. Germline assignment: CDR1 MNHNY and CDR2 SVGAGI (reference sequence). After removal of 6 bases from V and 0 bases from J, the junction contained 5 bases not matched to a gene. CDR3 length equals 14 residues. This chain's CDR3 is CASRGRTSSYEQYF. CDR3 sequence (DNA): TGTGCCAGCAGGGGTAGGACTAGCTCCTACGAGCAGTACTTC.

The CDR3, as DNA: TGTGCCAGCAGCGAACAGGGGTCCCGGACCCAGTACTTC. Protein sequence: CASSEQGSRTQYF. The V and J genes are TRBV7-8 and TRBJ2-5; 7 nucleotides match TRBD1. V gave up 5 bases and J gave up 7 bases; unmatched junction bases: 7. Germline V gene sequence: CDR1 SGHVS, CDR2 FQNEAQ. This CDR3 has 13 amino acids. Full variable domain (missing parts from reference TRBV7-8 and TRBJ2-5): GAGVSQSPRYKVAKRGQDVALRCDPISGHVSLFWYQQALGQGPEFLTYFQNEAQLDKSGLPSDRFFAERPEGSVSTLKIQRTQQEDSAVYLCASSEQGSRTQYFGPGTRLLVL.

The chain combines TRBV6-5 with TRBJ2-5, with D possibly matching TRBD2 (6 bases). CDR3 length: 13 amino acids. Per germline, CDR1 MNHEY and CDR2 SVGAGI. Trimming removed 5 bases from V and 5 bases from J, with 12 bases in between. CDR3 DNA sequence: TGTGCCAGCAGTCAACTAGCCGGGGAGACCCAGTACTTC. Residues: CASSQLAGETQYF.

CDR3 region: CASSQARLAGGPSADEQFF. The CDR3 nucleotides read TGCGCCAGCAGCCAGGCCCGACTAGCGGGAGGGCCATCCGCAGACGAGCAGTTCTTC. This rearrangement joins TRBV4-3 to TRBJ2-1; TRBD2 agrees at 14 bases. The CDR3 covers 19 residues. The germline gives CDR1 LGHNA, CDR2 YSLEER. The V and J ends lost 3 bases and 10 bases, in that order; junction bases with no gene match: 17.

The chain couples TRBV19 to TRBJ2-7, with TRBD1 matching over 11 bases. Germline assignment: CDR1 LNHDA and CDR2 SQIVND (reference sequence). The CDR3 is 15 residues long. V was clipped by 4 bases and J by 6 bases; unmatched bases: 8. Here the CDR3 DNA reads TGTGCCAGTAGTACGACCGGGACAGGGGGTCGCGAGCAGTACTTC. It specifies CASSTTGTGGREQYF.

V gene TRBV25-1 combines with J gene TRBJ1-6; D may be TRBD1 (5 bases). Germline CDR1 MGHDK, CDR2 SYGVNS. Between the trimmed V and J ends, which lost 3 bases and 10 bases, there was a span of 13 bases. The CDR3 has 14 amino acids. The CDR3 loop reads CASSEGQPGSPLHF. DNA of the CDR3: TGTGCCAGCAGTGAGGGCCAGCCAGGGTCACCCCTCCACTTT. The complete variable domain, with remaining parts taken from reference TRBV25-1 and TRBJ1-6, reads EADIYQTPRYLVIGTGKKITLECSQTMGHDKMYWYQQDPGMELHLIHYSYGVNSTEKGDLSSESTVSRIRTEHFPLTLESARPSHTSQYLCASSEGQPGSPLHFGNGTRLTVT.

V gene TRBV5-1 combines with J gene TRBJ1-2, with D unclear. The V gene's germline CDR1 is SGHRS and CDR2 YFSETQ. V shed 0 bases and J shed 4 bases, with 7 bases lying between them. The CDR3 has 13 amino acids. The DNA for the CDR3 is TGCGCCAGCAGCTTGGGAGGCATCTATGGCTACACCTTC. Residues: CASSLGGIYGYTF.

The chain recombines TRBV4-1 with TRBJ2-2, with a tentative D call TRBD1 (5 bases). The CDR3 totals 14 residues. CDR1 is MGHRA and CDR2 is YSYEKL in the germline V gene. V lost 1 base to trimming and J lost 16 bases, with 19 bases between them. The CDR3 sequence is CASSQGSNTGRKFF. Written as DNA, the CDR3 is TGCGCCAGCAGCCAAGGAAGTAACACAGGTCGGAAGTTTTTT.

V gene TRBV6-5 combines with J gene TRBJ2-5; D may be TRBD1 (6 bases). Looked up from germline, CDR1 is MNHEY and CDR2 is SVGAGI. The CDR3 sequence is 14 residues long. Trimming stripped 2 bases from V and 3 bases from J, with 10 bases between. For the CDR3, the DNA is TGTGCCAGCAGTTACGGGACAACAAAAGAGACCCAGTACTTC. Translation: CASSYGTTKETQYF.

The V and J genes are TRBV19 and TRBJ2-1, with D tentatively TRBD2 (6 bases). With 3 bases removed from V and 6 bases from J, the gap between germline ends came to 15 bases. From germline, CDR1 is LNHDA and CDR2 SQIVND (reference sequence). CDR3 length: 15 residues. CDR3 residues: CASSIAGPRLNEQFF. In DNA form, the CDR3 reads TGTGCCAGTAGTATTGCGGGGCCCCGACTCAATGAGCAGTTCTTC. Looking up the rest from reference TRBV19 and TRBJ2-1 gives the full variable domain: DGGITQSPKYLFRKEGQNVTLSCEQNLNHDAMYWYRQDPGQGLRLIYYSQIVNDFQKGDIAEGYSVSREKKESFPLTVTSAQKNPTAFYLCASSIAGPRLNEQFFGPGTRLTVL.